One sample yielded the 32 T cell receptor beta chains listed below, sequenced in a study of molecular identifiers for immune sequencing clone quantification. TCRdb reprocessed the PCR reads via MiXCR and lists one record per CDR3 protein. The repertoire holds tens of thousands of distinct CDR3 sequences, 15% to 20% seen once, with about 1.5% in the top ten. Sequencing was performed on naive CD8+ T cells from blood, with Jurkat cell RNA spiked in. Subset: FACS-sorted CD8+CD4-CCR7+CD45RA+ naive T cells. These receptors were obtained from a human donor in good health. Some libraries in this study had Jurkat cell RNA spiked in.

The sample holds many counts of this clonotype. The CDR3 loop is CASSYSGTDPDTQYF. Written as DNA, the CDR3 is TGTGCCAGCAGTTACTCTGGGACAGACCCGGATACGCAGTATTTT. The chain employs TRBV6-5 and TRBJ2-3; 7 bases are a match to TRBD1. The V segment lost 0 bases and the J segment 6 bases; nucleotides outside the gene matches: 6. This CDR3 has 15 amino acids. The germline V gene encodes CDR1 MNHEY and CDR2 SVGAGI.

This clonotype was seen many times. The chain carries TRBV3-1 and TRBJ2-1; TRBD2 matches at 8 bases. Germline values: CDR1 LGHDT, CDR2 YNNKEL (reference sequence). This CDR3 has 16 amino acids. The trim removed 1 base at V and 8 bases at J, leaving 10 bases unmatched. The CDR3 region is CASSQVSREGVDEQFF. The CDR3 DNA reads TGTGCCAGCAGCCAAGTGTCTCGGGAGGGGGTGGATGAGCAGTTCTTC.

In regard to this clonotype: This may come from a read error, since a much larger clone is one base off. V and J are TRBV12-3 or TRBV12-4 and TRBJ2-3; D is unresolved. V lost 7 bases and J lost 4, with 15 bases in between. The CDR3 runs to 14 residues. In nucleotides, the CDR3 is TGTGCCAGCAATCCCCGGTTGGGCGCAGATACGCAGTATTTT. Translated: CASNPRLGADTQYF.

This clonotype was seen a single time. It may be a read error: a sequence one base away is much more abundant. The rearrangement links TRBV9 to TRBJ2-5; D possibly corresponds to TRBD1 (8 bases). Per germline, CDR1 SGDLS and CDR2 YYNGEE. Trimming removed 0 bases from V and 3 bases from J, with 18 bases in between. This CDR3 is built from 17 residues. CDR3 sequence (DNA): TGTGCCAGCAGCGTAGATTTTCAGGGGGCGGGGGAAGAGACCCAGTACTTC. This translates into CASSVDFQGAGEETQYF.

A remark on this clonotype: It may be a read error: a sequence one base away is much more abundant. The J gene is TRBJ2-7, the V gene TRBV7-9, with TRBD1 matching over 9 bases. This CDR3 is 16 amino acids long. Germline V gene sequence: CDR1 SEHNR, CDR2 FQNEAQ (reference sequence). V was clipped by 0 bases and J by 1 base; unmatched bases: 4. The CDR3: CASSLARTGVSYEQYF. In nucleotides, the CDR3 is TGTGCCAGCAGCTTAGCCCGGACAGGGGTTTCCTACGAGCAGTACTTC.

This clonotype was found many times. The CDR3 is CASSPGARAEQYF. The CDR3, as DNA: TGTGCCAGCAGCCCGGGGGCCAGAGCCGAGCAGTACTTC. This rearrangement joins TRBV7-8 to TRBJ2-7; D is possibly TRBD1 or TRBD2 (6 bases each). Looked up from germline, CDR1 is SGHVS and CDR2 is FQNEAQ. V gave up 5 bases and J gave up 6 bases, with 14 bases separating them. This CDR3 is 13 amino acids long.

This clonotype appeared once. A read error is possible here, since a much larger clone lies one base away. This CDR3 fails to terminate in the conserved phenylalanine or tryptophan, so it likely reflects a read error. V and J are TRBV12-3 or TRBV12-4 and TRBJ2-1; 8 bases match TRBD1. This CDR3 has 15 amino acids. V lost 10 bases and J lost 7; bases outside the gene matches: 15. CDR3 bases: TGTGCCACCAGCAGGGGGCGCGGGGAATGGAATGAGCAGTTCCTC. This sequence encodes CATSRGRGEWNEQFL.

Comments on this clonotype: A much larger clone lies one base from this, so it may be a read error. CDR3: CASSDLPLAAYNEQFF. In DNA form, the CDR3 reads TGTGCCTCCAGTGATTTGCCACTAGCAGCCTACAATGAGCAGTTCTTC. The chain is built from TRBV24-1 and TRBJ2-1, with D perhaps matching TRBD2 (6 bases). CDR1 and CDR2 from the germline V gene are KGHDR and SFDVKD. CDR3 length equals 16 residues.

This clonotype came up many times. The chain recombines TRBV27 with TRBJ2-3, with 14 bases fitting TRBD2. Germline trimming cut 2 bases from V and 4 bases from J; bases unmatched to any gene: 5. The germline CDR1 and CDR2 sequences are MNHEY and SMNVEV (reference sequence). The CDR3 is 17 amino acids. The CDR3 DNA follows: TGTGCCAGCAGTTTAAAAAGACTAGCGGGAGGGCCAGATACGCAGTATTTT. Translated, it gives CASSLKRLAGGPDTQYF.

On this clonotype itself: A much larger clone differs by one base, so this may be a read error. The V call is TRBV10-1, the J call TRBJ2-7; no reliable D call. V gave up 6 bases and J gave up 3 bases, with 12 bases separating them. Looked up from germline, CDR1 is WNHNN and CDR2 is SYGVQD (reference sequence). This CDR3 is 13 amino acids long. The CDR3 DNA follows: TGCGCCAGCAGATCGGGCGGAGACTACGAGCAGTACTTC. Protein product: CASRSGGDYEQYF.

In this sample, this clonotype turned up a few times. This may be a read error, as it is one base from a much larger clone. The V and J genes are TRBV5-1 and TRBJ2-1, with TRBD2 matching 7 bases. Unmatched junction bases numbered 11, after V lost 4 bases and J lost 13 bases. The CDR3 runs to 13 residues. The germline CDR1 and CDR2 sequences are SGHRS and YFSETQ. In DNA, the CDR3 is TGCGCCAGCAGCCAAAGCGGGGCTGACCTCCAGTTCTTC. The encoded protein is CASSQSGADLQFF.

This clonotype was found many times. This chain connects TRBV28 to TRBJ1-2; D is possibly TRBD1 (5 bases). The CDR3 length is 15 residues. CDR1 and CDR2 from the germline V gene are MDHEN and SYDVKM. Trimming shortened V by 7 bases and J by 0 bases, and 15 bases separated the two germline ends. In nucleotides, the CDR3 is TGTGCCAGCATTTCGAGGACATCAGCTAACTATGGCTACACCTTC. Protein product: CASISRTSANYGYTF.

About this clonotype itself: This sequence may be a read error, since a much larger clone differs from it by one base. V is TRBV7-8 and J is TRBJ2-2; the D gene is possibly TRBD1 (6 bases). Germline V CDR1 and CDR2: SGHVS, FQNEAQ. The CDR3 is made up of 15 amino acids. This CDR3 reads CASSLLGGDTGEPFF. CDR3 sequence (DNA): TGTGCCAGCAGCTTATTAGGGGGAGACACCGGGGAGCCGTTTTTT.

V usage is TRBV28 and J usage is TRBJ2-1; 7 nucleotides agree with TRBD2. The ends lost 4 bases at V and 4 bases at J; junction bases unmatched: 7. Germline V gene lookup returns CDR1 MDHEN and CDR2 SYDVKM. The CDR3 totals 15 residues. CDR3 in amino acids: CASSSPSGLYNEQFF. CDR3 coding DNA: TGTGCCAGCAGTTCTCCTAGCGGTTTATACAATGAGCAGTTCTTC.

This clonotype was seen many times. The genes are TRBV4-1 and TRBJ2-7; D is unclear. Germline-derived CDR1 and CDR2 are MGHRA and YSYEKL. The length of the CDR3 is 12 residues. Trimming cost V 1 base and J 3 bases, with 4 bases left between them. The CDR3 sequence: CASSQGNYEQYF. In DNA form, the CDR3 reads TGCGCCAGCAGCCAAGGGAACTACGAGCAGTACTTC.

This clonotype was seen many times. This sequence joins TRBV29-1 and TRBJ1-1; D gene uncertain. Trimming took 3 bases from V and 0 from J, leaving 2 bases between them. Germline CDR1 and CDR2: SQVTM and ANQGSEA. CDR3 length: 11 amino acids. CDR3 nucleotides: TGCAGCGTTGAGATGAACACTGAAGCTTTCTTT. Translating gives CSVEMNTEAFF.

This clonotype has only a few counts. The rearrangement joins TRBV6-2 or TRBV6-3 to TRBJ2-1; D is possibly TRBD1 or TRBD2 (6 bases each). Trimming left V 6 bases short and J 7 bases short, with 22 bases between. From germline, CDR1 is MNHEY and CDR2 SVGEGT. The CDR3 is 16 amino acids. CDR3 nucleotide sequence: TGTGCCAGCAGCCCTATGGGGGCACTTCGGGGGAATGAGCAGTTCTTC. Protein sequence: CASSPMGALRGNEQFF.

In its sample, this clonotype was seen many times. CDR3 sequence: CASSLRGFGELFF. In nucleotides, the CDR3 is TGTGCCAGCAGTTTAAGAGGGTTCGGGGAGCTGTTTTTT. The chain couples TRBV27 to TRBJ2-2; tentatively, D is TRBD2 (5 bases). The CDR3 spans 13 residues. CDR1 and CDR2 from the germline V gene are MNHEY and SMNVEV (reference sequence). Trimming took 2 bases from V and 7 from J, leaving 8 bases between them.

The chain links TRBV29-1 to TRBJ2-2; D may be TRBD1 (6 bases). There are 11 residues in the CDR3. Germline V lookup: CDR1 SQVTM, CDR2 ANQGSEA. V lost 5 bases and J 5 bases, leaving 6 bases between the germline ends. CDR3 in amino acids: CSVQGTGELFF. The CDR3 coding sequence is TGCAGCGTTCAGGGGACCGGGGAGCTGTTTTTT.

As concerns this clonotype: Lacking the conserved final phenylalanine or tryptophan, this CDR3 likely reflects a read error. This chain links TRBV28 with TRBJ2-2; D is possibly TRBD2 (5 bases). Trimming took off 5 bases at V and 0 bases at J, with 19 bases between the two ends. The V gene's germline CDR1 is MDHEN and CDR2 SYDVKM. This CDR3 is built from 18 residues. CDR3 residues: CASSGRLRAVPNTGELFY. For the CDR3, the DNA is TGTGCCAGCAGTGGACGTCTGAGGGCAGTACCGAACACCGGGGAGCTGTTTTAT.

This clonotype was found many times. The chain recombines TRBV30 with TRBJ2-7, with D tentatively TRBD2 (6 bases). The germline gives CDR1 GTSNPN, CDR2 SVGIG (reference sequence). The CDR3 runs to 13 residues. V was pared by 0 bases and J by 4 bases, with 10 bases between. The CDR3 DNA reads TGTGCCTGGAGTGTCGCTAGCGTGTACGAGCAGTACTTC. Translating it yields CAWSVASVYEQYF.

On this clonotype itself: This may stem from a read error, because a much larger clone lies one nucleotide away. The final CDR3 position lacks the conserved phenylalanine or tryptophan, pointing to a likely read error. The chain links TRBV20-1 to TRBJ2-1, with TRBD2 identical over 8 bases. Germline-derived CDR1 and CDR2 are DFQATT and SNEGSKA (reference sequence). The CDR3 totals 15 residues. Trimming removed 2 bases from V and 0 bases from J; junction bases left unmatched: 3. This CDR3 is CSARQSGSSYNEQFS. CDR3 coding DNA: TGCAGTGCTAGACAAAGCGGGAGCTCCTACAATGAGCAGTTCTCC.

The chain joins TRBV4-3 to TRBJ2-2, with no clear D. Looked up from germline, CDR1 is LGHNA and CDR2 is YSLEER. Trimming cost V 0 bases and J 3 bases, with 8 bases left between them. CDR3 size: 15 residues. The CDR3 reads CASSQDRFHTGELFF. DNA for the CDR3: TGCGCCAGCAGCCAAGACAGGTTTCACACCGGGGAGCTGTTTTTT.

Comment on this clonotype: The junction differs from germline at one of its ends, possibly a read error. The V call is TRBV14, the J call TRBJ2-1, with D uncertain. This CDR3 is 16 amino acids long. The germline CDR1 and CDR2 sequences are SGHDN and FVKESK. The CDR3 sequence is CASNQDSRSSYNEQFF. For the CDR3, the DNA is TGTGCCAGCAACCAAGATTCACGGAGCTCCTACAATGAGCAGTTCTTC.

This sequence joins TRBV10-3 and TRBJ2-1, with TRBD2 as a possible D gene (6 bases). The V gene's germline CDR1 is ENHRY and CDR2 SYGVKD. This CDR3 has 16 residues. The V and J ends lost 0 bases and 2 bases respectively, with 11 bases between them. CDR3 DNA sequence: TGTGCCATCAGTGAGTCGGGTAGCGGAACCTACAATGAGCAGTTCTTC. It translates to CAISESGSGTYNEQFF.

By proportion, this clonotype is medium-sized. The rearrangement uses TRBV20-1 and TRBJ1-5; 7 bases agree with TRBD1. CDR1 DFQATT and CDR2 SNEGSKA come from the germline V gene (reference sequence). Trimming cost V 6 bases and J 1 base; bases outside gene matches: 12. The CDR3 runs to 16 residues. CDR3: CSASLEEGASNQPQHF. The DNA of the CDR3 is TGCAGTGCGTCCCTCGAGGAGGGGGCGAGCAATCAGCCCCAGCATTTT.

CDR3 protein: CASSLAQGARTEAFF. The CDR3 DNA sequence: TGTGCCAGCAGTTTAGCGCAGGGGGCACGGACTGAAGCTTTCTTT. The rearrangement uses TRBV12-3 or TRBV12-4 and TRBJ1-1, with 8 bases matching TRBD1. The trim removed 0 bases at V and 5 bases at J, leaving 5 bases unmatched. The CDR3 contains 15 residues.

In its sample, this clonotype was seen once. J is TRBJ2-1 and V is TRBV12-3 or TRBV12-4; either TRBD1 or TRBD2 may fit D (5 bases each). Between the trimmed V and J ends, which lost 5 bases and 6 bases, there was a span of 11 bases. This CDR3 has 13 residues. The CDR3 is CASSPSGTNEQFF. The CDR3 coding sequence is TGTGCCAGCAGTCCCAGTGGGACCAATGAGCAGTTCTTC.

In its sample, this clonotype was seen many times. J is TRBJ2-1 and V is TRBV19; TRBD2 aligns across 12 bases. The CDR3 has 15 amino acids. CDR1 is LNHDA, CDR2 SQIVND, per germline (reference sequence). J was trimmed by 3 bases and V by 6 bases; bases with no gene match: 3. CDR3 residues: CASRTTSGGYNEQFF. The CDR3 DNA reads as TGTGCCAGTAGAACGACTAGCGGGGGCTACAATGAGCAGTTCTTC.

This clonotype was recorded at least ten times. The chain links TRBV21-1 to TRBJ2-6; no check of the table's D call, TRBD1, against the DNA was made. TRBV21-1 is classified as a pseudogene. The CDR3 contains 17 residues. CDR3 sequence reads: CASSTNPGGSGANVLTF. CDR3 in DNA: TGTGCCAGCAGCACAAACCCAGGGGGCTCTGGGGCCAACGTCCTGACTTTC.

This clonotype was seen at least ten times. The rearrangement uses TRBV15 and TRBJ2-3; D is tentatively TRBD1 or TRBD2 (5 bases each). The germline V gene has CDR1 LNHNV and CDR2 YYDKDF (reference sequence). The length of the CDR3 is 14 residues. V was cut by 0 bases and J by 2 bases, with 6 bases left in between. The DNA of the CDR3 is TGTGCCACCAGCAGAGAGGGGGACACAGATACGCAGTATTTT. Translation gives CATSREGDTDTQYF.

Many counts were recorded for this clonotype. V gene TRBV6-2 or TRBV6-3 combines with J gene TRBJ1-2; TRBD1 aligns across 9 bases. CDR3 length: 19 residues. V lost 2 bases and J lost 0; bases outside the gene matches: 13. Germline V gene data show CDR1 as MNHEY and CDR2 as SVGEGT. The CDR3 DNA reads TGTGCCAGCAGTTACCGGAGGACGGGACAGGGATTTTCTAACTATGGCTACACCTTC. Translating it yields CASSYRRTGQGFSNYGYTF.